This TCR beta chain originates from a study of chemoradiotherapy in HPV16-positive cancers. Across the study: A couple of HPV16-positive patients' cells yielded candidate HPV-specific clones and common motifs.

Points on this clone: The antigen is not known.

Clones were read by immunoSEQ multiplex PCR, and TCRdb kept only the in-frame ones, dropping some. This sample carries 2,700 or so clones, roughly 89% of them seen once, and the ten largest clones take roughly 4%. This CDR3 is built from 15 residues. The V and J ends lost 1 base and 7 bases respectively, with 16 bases between them. Germline V gene data show CDR1 as SGHTA and CDR2 as FQGNSA. Regarding the study as a whole: Better recurrence-free survival went with HPV-responsive T-cell expansion in HPV16-positive patients. Only two HPV16-positive patients supplied the functional HPV-specificity definition.

The chain couples TRBV7-2 to TRBJ1-2; D is possibly TRBD1 (5 bases). The sequence came from a human donor with HPV-associated anogenital cancer. The material was tumor tissue, obtained from a patient who underwent chemoradiotherapy. The CDR3 bases are TGTGCCAGCAGCTTAGATGGAGGGGCGCTGGGTGGCTACACCTTC. This translates into CASSLDGGALGGYTF.